This TCR beta chain was retrieved from a study of cytomegalovirus exposure and HLA in healthy donors. This clone was seen just once. After removal of 3 bases from V and 4 bases from J, the junction contained 7 bases not matched to a gene. CDR1 is ENHRY and CDR2 is SYGVKD in the germline V gene. This CDR3 region has 15 residues. 60 Vbeta and 13 Jbeta primers were used in PCR. TCRdb's table, derived via immunoSEQ multiplex PCR, lists solely in-frame clones and lacks some. The sample consists of more than 40,000 clones, under 60% of them appearing once. Sequencing input: PBMCs. The receptor was derived from a man between 60 and 75 years old in good health and CMV-seronegative. This sequence joins TRBV10-3 and TRBJ1-2, with 8 bases lining up with TRBD1. This CDR3 reads CAISEARTGFYGYTF. The CDR3 coding sequence is TGTGCCATCAGTGAAGCCCGGACAGGGTTCTATGGCTACACCTTC.